This T cell receptor (beta chain) originates from a study of T-cell memory formation after mild COVID-19. Points from the study as a whole: There was a balanced CD4/CD8 profile in clones contracting day 15 to 85, and later expanders leaned CD4+. Memory from before infection featured some responding clones, which suggests cross-reactive memory joined. Contracting CD8+ clones were enriched in EMRA, CD4+ mainly in CM and EM.

From the 5' RACE reads, TCRdb called clonotypes with MiXCR, one entry per CDR3 protein. The profile shows 500,000 to 550,000 distinct CDR3 sequences, just over 20% of them singletons. The CDR3 runs to 15 residues. J was trimmed by 6 bases and V by 0 bases; bases with no gene match: 4. Germline CDR1 SQVTM, CDR2 ANQGSEA. Notes on this clonotype: Its antigen is unknown.

Sequenced material: PBMCs or a T cell subset sorted from them (not recorded which). The clonotype originates from an adult woman who had mild COVID-19 (a few samples of this study predate the infection). Cell type and time point are not known. V usage is TRBV29-1 and J usage is TRBJ1-4; 10 bases are shared with TRBD1. CDR3 sequence: CSVEDPGTGDEKLFF. The CDR3 DNA reads TGCAGCGTTGAAGATCCCGGGACAGGGGATGAAAAACTGTTTTTT.